This TCR beta chain was identified in a study of blood T cell repertoires in COVID-19. Overall study context: T cells, B-cell-depleted T cells, or PBMCs supplied cDNA or gDNA.

Only in-frame clones appear in the TCRdb table, and some are missing; sequencing was by immunoSEQ multiplex PCR. The data contain under 150,000 clones, approximately 85% of them singletons. The junction had 5 bases not matched to a gene; V was cut back by 2 bases and J by 0 bases. Germline loops: CDR1 KGHSH, CDR2 LQKENI. The CDR3 spans 18 residues. The chain carries TRBV18 and TRBJ2-7; 15 bases line up with TRBD2. The TCR sequence derives from a woman in her sixties or seventies with COVID-19, enrolled during active disease. The sample consisted of peripheral blood. The CDR3 loop is CASSPSGLAGGISYEQYF. The CDR3 DNA reads as TGTGCCAGCTCACCATCGGGACTAGCGGGGGGAATCTCCTACGAGCAGTACTTC. The whole variable domain, filled in from reference TRBV18 and TRBJ2-7, reads NAGVMQNPRHLVRRRGQEARLRCSPMKGHSHVYWYRQLPEEGLKFMVYLQKENIIDESGMPKERFSAEFPKEGPSILRIQQVVRGDSAAYFCASSPSGLAGGISYEQYFGPGTRLTVT.